This T cell receptor (beta chain) was observed in a study of vaccination and CD4 T cells after COVID-19. Treatment denoted: roughly 11-day PBMC culture with coronavirus spike peptide pools or control peptides (ViraFEST assay). Antigen-specific T cells were expanded with peptide pools by ViraFEST, and TCRs were then sequenced. Cultured CD4+ T-cell DNA underwent Oncomine TCR Beta short-read sequencing. Once CD4+ T cells had been cultured, genomic DNA was extracted from them. TCRdb reanalysed the PCR reads using MiXCR and keeps one entry per CDR3 protein. The table records some 15,000 distinct CDR3 sequences, just over 55% of them present only once. Per germline, CDR1 SGDLS and CDR2 YYNGEE. This CDR3 region has 14 residues. V was cut by 0 bases and J by 0 bases, with 7 bases left in between. For this clonotype: Its target is unknown.

The TCR sequence derives from a human donor who had recovered from COVID-19. Specimen: CD4+ T cells from blood, cultured in vitro. V gene TRBV9 combines with J gene TRBJ2-7; no clear D. CDR3 in amino acids: CASSVEGYSYEQYF. The DNA for the CDR3 is TGTGCCAGCAGCGTAGAAGGATACTCCTACGAGCAGTACTTC.